The source of this TCR beta chain is a study of blood T cell repertoires in COVID-19. Study summary: Acute and convalescent COVID-19 specimens originated in the United States, Italy and Spain.

How the authors handled the data: How many nucleated cells were present was estimated from reference gene primer amplification. Repertoires were generated with immunoSEQ multiplex PCR, while TCRdb's copy carries only in-frame clones and drops some. The V and J calls and clone size come from that table; D and trimming were worked out from the DNA. Among roughly 200,000 clones listed, approximately 90% were seen once. This receptor was obtained from a woman between 50 and 59 years old with COVID-19, enrolled during active disease. Sequenced input: peripheral blood.

The CDR3 bases are TGTGCCAGCATTTTCGACAGGGCCACCTACAATGAGCAGTTCTTC. This codes for CASIFDRATYNEQFF. The chain employs TRBV2 and TRBJ2-1; TRBD1 matches 7 bases. The CDR3 has 15 residues. Germline trimming cut 7 bases from V and 2 bases from J; bases unmatched to any gene: 8. Germline assignment: CDR1 SNHLY and CDR2 FYNNEI.